The next 22 T cell receptor beta chains were all read from a single sample in a study of blood T cell repertoires in COVID-19 (dated by TCRdb to the early 2020s). Library preparation employed the immunoSEQ multiplex PCR assay. This is the immuneACCESS table as TCRdb keeps it, with only in-frame sequences that have V and J called. A part of the clones is gone; compared with another copy, unresolved V genes explain less than half, and the rest is unexplained. This sample gives just over 650,000 clones in total; around 90% of them show up just once. The ten top clones hold more than 0.25% of the sample. Sequencing was performed on peripheral blood. The source is a woman between 18 and 30 years old with acute or convalescent COVID-19.

The chain combines TRBV4-3 with TRBJ2-7; TRBD1 aligns across 9 bases. Germline-derived CDR1 and CDR2 are LGHNA and YSLEER. The V and J ends lost 3 bases and 1 base, in that order; junction bases with no gene match: 1. This CDR3 contains 14 residues. CDR3 protein: CASSHGTGSYEQYF. In DNA, the CDR3 is TGCGCCAGCAGCCACGGGACAGGGTCCTACGAGCAGTACTTC.

The chain couples TRBV12-3 or TRBV12-4 to TRBJ1-1, with D perhaps matching TRBD1 (5 bases). The V gene lost 6 bases and the J gene lost 8 bases, with 13 bases spanning the gap. The CDR3 consists of 12 residues. The CDR3 nucleotides are TGTGCCAGCAGCCGCCGACAGCTAGAAGCTTTCTTT. It encodes CASSRRQLEAFF.

This clone was counted once. The V and J genes are TRBV4-1 and TRBJ1-2, with D possibly TRBD1 on 5 matching bases. The V and J ends lost 1 base and 5 bases respectively, with 20 bases between them. Germline CDR1 MGHRA, CDR2 YSYEKL. The CDR3 sequence is 17 residues long. This chain's CDR3 is CASSQAASRAYGYGYTF. The CDR3 DNA follows: TGCGCCAGCAGCCAAGCGGCATCCAGGGCGTATGGATATGGCTACACCTTC.

V usage is TRBV7-2 and J usage is TRBJ1-2, with no clear D. CDR1 is SGHTA and CDR2 is FQGNSA in the germline V gene. CDR3 length: 15 residues. V was shortened by 1 base and J by 4 bases, with 13 bases between the two germline ends. The CDR3 here is CASSLGSPTGYGYTF. DNA for the CDR3: TGTGCCAGCAGCTTAGGGTCCCCTACCGGCTATGGCTACACCTTC.

V gene TRBV2 combines with J gene TRBJ2-3; maybe TRBD1 (7 bases). CDR1 and CDR2 (germline): SNHLY, FYNNEI. This CDR3 has 13 residues. The CDR3, as DNA: TGTGTCAGGGGGGCGACTCTCACAGATACGCAGTATTTT. Its translation: CVRGATLTDTQYF.

This clone has a single count. The chain carries TRBV11-3 and TRBJ2-2; 8 bases are shared with TRBD2. Germline lookup yields CDR1 SGHNT and CDR2 YENEEA. The J segment lost 0 bases and the V segment lost 4 bases, leaving 1 base of the junction unmatched. The CDR3 totals 15 residues. This chain's CDR3 is CASSYGGANTGELFF. The CDR3 region has the DNA TGTGCCAGCAGCTACGGGGGGGCGAACACCGGGGAGCTGTTTTTT.

The genes are TRBV5-6 and TRBJ1-3; TRBD1 aligns across 9 bases. Germline CDR1 and CDR2: SGHDT and YYEEEE. The CDR3 spans 13 residues. V was pared by 9 bases and J by 1 base, with 2 bases of the junction left unmatched. The CDR3 DNA reads as TGTGCCACCGGGACAGGGTCTGGAAACACCATATATTTT. Translating it yields CATGTGSGNTIYF.

J is TRBJ1-6 and V is TRBV19; the D gene is possibly TRBD1 (6 bases). CDR3 length: 16 residues. The germline V and J ends were trimmed by 5 bases and 9 bases, with 20 bases remaining between them. Germline assignment: CDR1 LNHDA and CDR2 SQIVND (reference sequence). The chain's CDR3 is CASSDRGTGRSSPLHF. The DNA for the CDR3 is TGTGCCAGTAGTGATCGGGGAACAGGGAGAAGTTCACCCCTCCACTTT.

The rearrangement joins TRBV13 to TRBJ1-1; TRBD1 might be the D (6 bases). This CDR3 region has 16 residues. Germline CDR1 is PRHDT and CDR2 is FYEKMQ (reference sequence). V was shortened by 5 bases and J by 3 bases, with 19 bases between the two germline ends. Written as DNA, the CDR3 is TGTGCCAGCAGCCCGACAGGTTTAAACTGGGACACTGAAGCTTTCTTT. This encodes CASSPTGLNWDTEAFF.

In its sample, this clone was seen once. The rearrangement uses TRBV5-1 and TRBJ2-1; the D gene is possibly TRBD2 (6 bases). The CDR3 totals 15 residues. Trimming cost V 7 bases and J 2 bases, with 16 bases left between them. Germline V lookup: CDR1 SGHRS, CDR2 YFSETQ. In nucleotides, the CDR3 is TGCGCCAGCCCCAGGGCGGGGCGGGCCTACAATGAGCAGTTCTTC. The encoded protein is CASPRAGRAYNEQFF. Full variable domain (missing parts from reference TRBV5-1 and TRBJ2-1): KAGVTQTPRYLIKTRGQQVTLSCSPISGHRSVSWYQQTPGQGLQFLFEYFSETQRNKGNFPGRFSGRQFSNSRSEMNVSTLELGDSALYLCASPRAGRAYNEQFFGPGTRLTVL.

The chain combines TRBV29-1 with TRBJ2-1; D may be TRBD1 (5 bases). The germline V gene encodes CDR1 SQVTM and CDR2 ANQGSEA. Trimming took off 6 bases at V and 0 bases at J, with 12 bases between the two ends. CDR3 size: 14 residues. The CDR3 spells CSVRRGTSYNEQFF. The CDR3 DNA reads as TGCAGCGTGCGTAGGGGCACCTCCTACAATGAGCAGTTCTTC.

This clone showed up just once. The V call is TRBV19, the J call TRBJ1-2, with TRBD1 as a possible D gene (5 bases). The V gene's germline CDR1 is LNHDA and CDR2 SQIVND (reference sequence). V dropped 3 bases and J dropped 4 bases, with 21 bases sitting between them. This CDR3 has 17 amino acids. The CDR3 DNA follows: TGTGCCAGTAGTATTAATAGGGGAATCTCTCTTGGCTATGGCTACACCTTC. It translates to CASSINRGISLGYGYTF.

The J gene is TRBJ2-5, the V gene TRBV7-2; TRBD1 is a possible D gene (5 bases). The CDR3 is 14 amino acids. The germline V gene has CDR1 SGHTA and CDR2 FQGNSA. The V end was cut by 7 bases, the J end by 5 bases, with 17 bases between. This CDR3 reads CASNLIPGPETQYF. CDR3 coding DNA: TGTGCCAGCAACCTTATCCCAGGGCCGGAGACCCAGTACTTC.

For this clone: In the same sample, other DNA sequences code for this CDR3. This chain links TRBV2 with TRBJ1-1; D gene unclear. V lost 6 bases, J lost 1 base, and 15 bases lay in between. The CDR3 runs 15 residues. Germline V gene sequence: CDR1 SNHLY, CDR2 FYNNEI. CDR3: CASRAGSQQNTEAFF. In DNA form, the CDR3 reads TGTGCCAGCAGAGCCGGGTCTCAACAGAACACTGAAGCTTTCTTT.

This clone is a singleton in its sample. The chain uses TRBV3-1 (or the pseudogene TRBV3-2) and TRBJ1-3; no clear D gene. The V end lost 1 base, the J end lost 4 bases, and 17 bases lay between the germline ends. The CDR3 runs 17 residues. Germline loops: CDR1 LGHDT, CDR2 YNNKEL (reference sequence). In DNA form, the CDR3 reads TGTGCCAGCAGCCAAGGAGAGTTTTGGGCAGCAGGAAACACCATATATTTT. Amino acids: CASSQGEFWAAGNTIYF.

V and J are TRBV5-4 and TRBJ1-5; D might be TRBD1 (5 bases). Trimming cost V 5 bases and J 3 bases, with 18 bases left between them. The CDR3 is made up of 16 amino acids. CDR1 SGHNT and CDR2 YYREEE come from the germline V gene (reference sequence). The CDR3 sequence is CASRSQETEDNQPQHF. The CDR3, as DNA: TGTGCCAGCAGAAGTCAGGAGACAGAGGACAATCAGCCCCAGCATTTT.

The chain links TRBV9 to TRBJ1-5; perhaps TRBD1 as D (5 bases). Germline-derived CDR1 and CDR2 are SGDLS and YYNGEE. The CDR3 runs 14 residues. The germline V and J ends were trimmed by 3 bases and 4 bases, with 11 bases remaining between them. CDR3 sequence reads: CASSATVGNQPQHF. In DNA, the CDR3 is TGTGCCAGCAGCGCGACAGTAGGGAATCAGCCCCAGCATTTT.

This chain uses TRBV10-3 with TRBJ2-5; D might be TRBD1 (7 bases). This CDR3 contains 13 residues. The V gene's germline CDR1 is ENHRY and CDR2 SYGVKD. V lost 10 bases and J 2 bases, leaving 14 bases between the germline ends. For the CDR3, the DNA is TGTGCCACCCGGAGGGACAGTCAAGAGACCCAGTACTTC. It translates to CATRRDSQETQYF.

CDR3 loop: CASSGRTVEDNEQYF. In nucleotides, the CDR3 is TGCGCCAGCAGCGGACGGACAGTAGAAGACAACGAGCAGTACTTC. The chain carries TRBV4-1 and TRBJ2-7, with D possibly being TRBD1 (6 bases). Trimming stripped 5 bases from V and 5 bases from J, with 19 bases between. Per germline, CDR1 MGHRA and CDR2 YSYEKL. The CDR3 is 15 amino acids.

The V gene is TRBV5-6, the J gene TRBJ2-3, with TRBD2 as a possible D gene (7 bases). The CDR3 contains 15 residues. V was shortened by 2 bases and J by 1 base, with 11 bases between the two germline ends. Germline-derived CDR1 and CDR2 are SGHDT and YYEEEE. Here the CDR3 reads CASSFLRGRTDTQYF. CDR3 DNA sequence: TGTGCCAGCAGCTTCTTGCGGGGGCGCACAGATACGCAGTATTTT.

The gene calls are TRBV27 and TRBJ1-1, with 8 positions matching TRBD1. CDR3 length: 13 residues. J gave up 8 bases and V 2 bases, and 4 bases lay outside the gene matches. The germline V gene encodes CDR1 MNHEY and CDR2 SMNVEV (reference sequence). The chain's CDR3 is CASSLGQGIEAFF. For the CDR3, the DNA is TGTGCCAGCAGTTTAGGACAGGGTATAGAAGCTTTCTTT.

The rearrangement joins TRBV7-2 to TRBJ1-5; 10 nucleotides match TRBD1. V trimming: 2 bases; J trimming: 2 bases; junction bases outside the gene matches: 3. CDR3 length equals 16 residues. Germline-derived CDR1 and CDR2 are SGHTA and FQGNSA. Here the CDR3 DNA reads TGTGCCAGCAGCTTAAAGACAGGGGGCGGCAATCAGCCCCAGCATTTT. Protein: CASSLKTGGGNQPQHF.